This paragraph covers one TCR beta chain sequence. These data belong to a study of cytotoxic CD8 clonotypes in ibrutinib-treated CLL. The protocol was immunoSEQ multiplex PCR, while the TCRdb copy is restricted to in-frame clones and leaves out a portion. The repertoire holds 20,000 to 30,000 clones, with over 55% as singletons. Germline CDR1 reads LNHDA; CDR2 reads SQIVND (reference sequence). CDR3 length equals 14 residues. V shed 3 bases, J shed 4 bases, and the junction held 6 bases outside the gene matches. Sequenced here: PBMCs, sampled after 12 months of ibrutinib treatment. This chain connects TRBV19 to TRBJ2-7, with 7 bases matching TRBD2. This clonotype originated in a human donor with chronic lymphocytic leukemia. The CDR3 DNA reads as TGTGCCAGTAGTATCGATCTAGCGGCATACGAGCAGTACTTC. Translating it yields CASSIDLAAYEQYF.